This T cell receptor (beta chain) derives from a study of T cell responses to AZD1222 COVID-19 vaccine. Whole-study findings and limits: Nearly half of the spike-specific TCRs reportedly recognize variant regions that carry no mutations.

To note about this clone: Antigen specificity is unknown.

Measured with immunoSEQ multiplex PCR; TCRdb has only the in-frame clones, and not every one. The sample has 90,000 to 95,000 clones, 85% to 90% seen once; the top ten hold around 9.6%. The trim removed 3 bases at V and 5 bases at J, leaving 9 bases unmatched. Germline CDR1 and CDR2: SNHLY and FYNNEI. CDR3 length: 15 residues. This clonotype originated in an adult in good health. The sample here was peripheral blood, taken on day 0 of AZD1222 vaccination. V is TRBV2 and J is TRBJ2-5, with 7 nucleotides matching TRBD1. CDR3 bases: TGTGCCAGCAGTGAGCCGACAGGGAGAGTGGAGACCCAGTACTTC. Protein: CASSEPTGRVETQYF.